The clone carrying this T cell receptor (beta chain) was seen just once. This CDR3 has 16 residues. Germline V gene sequence: CDR1 MDHEN, CDR2 SYDVKM. With 5 bases clipped from V and 6 bases from J, the junction kept 10 bases outside the gene matches. Repertoires were generated with immunoSEQ multiplex PCR, while TCRdb's copy carries only in-frame clones and drops some. This table has some 75,000 clones, around 96% appearing once. These data originate in a study of technical replicates of blood from a handful of donors. This sequence joins TRBV28 and TRBJ2-2; 9 bases agree with TRBD1. The sequenced sample was T cells isolated from PBMCs. This receptor was obtained from a human donor in good health. Written as DNA, the CDR3 is TGTGCCAGCAGTCCCTTGGGGACAGGGAAGTCCGGGGAGCTGTTTTTT. Its protein product is CASSPLGTGKSGELFF.